This passage covers 4 T cell receptor beta chains from one sample sequenced in a study of blood T cell repertoires in COVID-19. Here immunoSEQ multiplex PCR was the method, and the copy in TCRdb shows in-frame clones only, minus some. The table shows hundreds of thousands of clones, with approximately 85% occurring only once. The sequencing input was PBMCs or T cells enriched from blood (not recorded which). These TCRs come from a woman in her forties or fifties with acute COVID-19.

The chain carries TRBV24-1 and TRBJ1-2; D might be TRBD1 (6 bases). The length of the CDR3 is 18 residues. Trimming removed 0 bases from V and 5 bases from J, with 21 bases in between. CDR1 KGHDR and CDR2 SFDVKD come from the germline V gene. CDR3 region: CATSDLFRRGDLRYGYTF. In nucleotides, the CDR3 is TGTGCCACCAGTGATTTGTTTCGCAGGGGCGACCTCAGATATGGCTACACCTTC.

V gene TRBV19 combines with J gene TRBJ2-3, with 7 bases identical to TRBD2. CDR1 and CDR2 (germline): LNHDA, SQIVND (reference sequence). The CDR3 covers 15 residues. V lost 7 bases, J lost 1 base, and 8 bases stayed unmatched. For the CDR3, the DNA is TGTGCCAGTAACGGCGGGGGTCACGGCACAGATACGCAGTATTTT. Its translation is CASNGGGHGTDTQYF.

The chain recombines TRBV6-5 with TRBJ1-1, with 8 nucleotides matching TRBD1. Germline-derived CDR1 and CDR2 are MNHEY and SVGAGI. The length of the CDR3 is 13 residues. V lost 5 bases and J lost 6; bases outside the gene matches: 5. In nucleotides, the CDR3 is TGTGCCAGCAGTCAAATGACAGGGGCTGAAGCTTTCTTT. Protein: CASSQMTGAEAFF.

V is TRBV12-3 or TRBV12-4 and J is TRBJ1-6, with D possibly TRBD1 on 5 matching bases. This CDR3 region has 13 residues. V lost 6 bases, J lost 6 bases, and 9 bases lay in between. This chain's CDR3 is CASRQAFNSPLHF. The CDR3 DNA sequence: TGTGCCAGCAGACAGGCATTTAATTCACCCCTCCACTTT.